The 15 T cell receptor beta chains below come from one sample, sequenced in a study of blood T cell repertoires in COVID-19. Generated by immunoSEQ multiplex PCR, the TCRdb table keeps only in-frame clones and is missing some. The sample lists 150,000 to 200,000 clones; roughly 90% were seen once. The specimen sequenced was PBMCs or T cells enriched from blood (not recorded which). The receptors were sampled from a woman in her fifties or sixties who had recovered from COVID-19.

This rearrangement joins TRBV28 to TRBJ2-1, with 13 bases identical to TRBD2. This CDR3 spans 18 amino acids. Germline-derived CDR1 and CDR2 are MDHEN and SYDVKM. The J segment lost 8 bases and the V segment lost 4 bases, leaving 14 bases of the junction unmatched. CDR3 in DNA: TGTGCCAGCAGTTGGGGACTAGCGGGGAACTCCCCAGGGGATGAGCAGTTCTTC. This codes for CASSWGLAGNSPGDEQFF.

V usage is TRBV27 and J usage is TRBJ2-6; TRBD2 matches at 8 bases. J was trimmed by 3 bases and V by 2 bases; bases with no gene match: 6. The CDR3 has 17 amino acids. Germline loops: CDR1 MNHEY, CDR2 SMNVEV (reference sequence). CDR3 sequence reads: CASSLGLALRGANVLTF. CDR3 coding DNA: TGTGCCAGCAGTTTAGGACTAGCTCTACGTGGGGCCAACGTCCTGACTTTC.

The CDR3 reads CSVGQDRAPYEQYF. DNA for the CDR3: TGCAGCGTCGGCCAAGACAGGGCCCCCTACGAGCAGTACTTC. The chain has TRBV29-1 and TRBJ2-7; TRBD1 aligns across 7 bases. The CDR3 totals 14 residues. Germline CDR1 is SQVTM and CDR2 is ANQGSEA. V was pared by 6 bases and J by 2 bases, with 10 bases of the junction left unmatched.

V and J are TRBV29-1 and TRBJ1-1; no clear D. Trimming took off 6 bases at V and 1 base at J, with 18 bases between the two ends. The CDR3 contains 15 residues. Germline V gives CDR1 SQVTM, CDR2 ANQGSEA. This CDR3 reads CSVVTWAATNTEAFF. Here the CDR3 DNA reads TGCAGCGTCGTGACGTGGGCAGCTACGAACACTGAAGCTTTCTTT.

The CDR3 loop reads CASRDRNLQETQYF. The CDR3 DNA reads TGTGCCAGCAGGGACAGGAATCTCCAAGAGACCCAGTACTTC. The chain is built from TRBV7-9 and TRBJ2-5, with 7 bases aligning to TRBD1. The germline gives CDR1 SEHNR, CDR2 FQNEAQ (reference sequence). Trimming cost V 6 bases and J 1 base; bases outside gene matches: 5. The CDR3 extends over 14 amino acids.

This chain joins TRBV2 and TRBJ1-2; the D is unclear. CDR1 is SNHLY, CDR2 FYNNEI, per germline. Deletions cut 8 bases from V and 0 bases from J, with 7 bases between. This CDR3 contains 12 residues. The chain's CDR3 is CASREANYGYTF. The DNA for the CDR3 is TGTGCCAGCCGCGAGGCTAACTATGGCTACACCTTC.

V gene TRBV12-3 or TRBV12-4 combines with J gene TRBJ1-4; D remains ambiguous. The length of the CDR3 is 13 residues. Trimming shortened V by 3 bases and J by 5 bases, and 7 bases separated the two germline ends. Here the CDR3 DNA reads TGTGCCAGCAGTTTCCGGAGGAATGAAAAACTGTTTTTT. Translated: CASSFRRNEKLFF.

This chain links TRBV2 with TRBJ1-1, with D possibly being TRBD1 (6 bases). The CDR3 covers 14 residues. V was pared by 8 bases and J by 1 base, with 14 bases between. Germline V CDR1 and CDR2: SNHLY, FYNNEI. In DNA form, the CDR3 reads TGTGCCAGCGGGGGGGGCCTAGGGAACACTGAAGCTTTCTTT. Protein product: CASGGGLGNTEAFF.

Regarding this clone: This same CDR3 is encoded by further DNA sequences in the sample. CDR3: CASGPEGKGNTIYF. CDR3 nucleotide sequence: TGTGCCAGCGGCCCTGAGGGCAAGGGAAACACCATATATTTT. This rearrangement joins TRBV9 to TRBJ1-3; D is ambiguous. Germline CDR1 SGDLS, CDR2 YYNGEE. V lost 7 bases and J 4 bases, leaving 15 bases between the germline ends. The CDR3 has 14 amino acids.

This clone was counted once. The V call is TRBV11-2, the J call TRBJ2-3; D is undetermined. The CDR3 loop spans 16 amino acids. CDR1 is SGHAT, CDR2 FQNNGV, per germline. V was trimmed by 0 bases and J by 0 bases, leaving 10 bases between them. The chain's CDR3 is CASSLDPGRSTDTQYF. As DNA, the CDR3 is TGTGCCAGCAGCTTAGATCCAGGAAGAAGCACAGATACGCAGTATTTT.

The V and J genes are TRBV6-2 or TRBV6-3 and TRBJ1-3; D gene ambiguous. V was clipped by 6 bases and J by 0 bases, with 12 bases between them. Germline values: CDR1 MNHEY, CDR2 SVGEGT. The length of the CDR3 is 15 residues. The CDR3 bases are TGTGCCAGCAGCTCTAGACGGCCCTCTGGAAACACCATATATTTT. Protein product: CASSSRRPSGNTIYF.

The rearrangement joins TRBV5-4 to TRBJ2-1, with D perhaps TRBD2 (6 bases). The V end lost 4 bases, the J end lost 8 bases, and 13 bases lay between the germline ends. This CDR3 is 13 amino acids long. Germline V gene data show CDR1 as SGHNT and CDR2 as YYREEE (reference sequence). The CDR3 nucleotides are TGTGCCAGCAGCGTCGGGACTTTGGATGAGCAGTTCTTC. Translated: CASSVGTLDEQFF.

CDR3 coding DNA: TGTGCCAGCAGCGTAGGGCAGGGGCGAGCCACCGGGGAGCTGTTTTTT. This codes for CASSVGQGRATGELFF. The V and J genes are TRBV9 and TRBJ2-2, with D perhaps TRBD1 (6 bases). This CDR3 contains 16 residues. CDR1 is SGDLS, CDR2 YYNGEE, per germline. Trimming removed 0 bases at V and 4 bases at J, with 13 bases between.

This CDR3 is CASRTAGTREAFF. CDR3 DNA: TGTGCCAGTAGAACAGCCGGGACACGTGAAGCTTTCTTT. The chain employs TRBV19 and TRBJ1-1, with D tentatively TRBD1 (6 bases). V dropped 6 bases and J dropped 7 bases, with 15 bases sitting between them. This CDR3 region has 13 residues. Germline V gives CDR1 LNHDA, CDR2 SQIVND (reference sequence).

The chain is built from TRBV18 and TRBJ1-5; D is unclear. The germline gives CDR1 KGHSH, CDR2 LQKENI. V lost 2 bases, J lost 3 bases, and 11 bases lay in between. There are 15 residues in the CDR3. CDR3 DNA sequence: TGTGCCAGCTCACCATCCAGGAACCCCAATCAGCCCCAGCATTTT. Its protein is CASSPSRNPNQPQHF.